The rows below give T cell receptor beta chains drawn from one sample of a study of memory CD4+ T cells and cytomegalovirus serostatus. The method was immunoSEQ multiplex PCR; TCRdb's version includes in-frame clones alone and lacks a portion of them. The profile shows some 26,000 clones, around 75% of them singletons. The sample consisted of memory CD4+ T cells from blood. These receptors were collected from an adult in good health and CMV-seronegative. Each CDR3 is given without its conserved first and last residue. The D gene is left open where the match is weak.

d_call j_call v_call cdr3_aa
TRBD1 TRBJ2-5 TRBV11-1 ASSQDRGRETQY
- TRBJ2-2 TRBV7-2 ASSLRQVTGELF
- TRBJ2-7 TRBV27 ASSLGGNKQY
TRBD2 TRBJ2-1 TRBV27 ASSLYGTSGGYYNEQF
- TRBJ1-1 TRBV11-1 ASSLDLQGVAATEAF
- TRBJ2-1 TRBV2 ASSEGPYNEQF
- TRBJ2-7 TRBV2 ASSLSYYEQY
- TRBJ1-5 TRBV19 ASSIGQNNQPQH
- TRBJ2-5 TRBV28 ASSLLGDKDQETQY
- TRBJ2-5 TRBV18 ASSLRGSVETQY
- TRBJ1-2 TRBV20-1 SVSGPSGYT
TRBD1 TRBJ1-6 TRBV4-1 ASSQESPATGNNSPLH
- TRBJ1-2 TRBV10-3 AISERGSTKPNYGYT
- TRBJ1-1 TRBV2 ASSVGANTEAF
- TRBJ1-1 TRBV4-3 ASSQDGGTEAF
- TRBJ2-7 TRBV7-2 ASSLASGSHEQY
TRBD1 TRBJ2-2 TRBV6-5 ASSYQGDRNTGELF
TRBD2 TRBJ2-7 TRBV5-1 ASSLSGGSSYEQY
TRBD1 TRBJ2-7 TRBV7-8 ASSYGTGGYEQY
TRBD1 TRBJ2-5 TRBV9 ASSARQGERETQY
TRBD1 TRBJ1-3 TRBV6-5 ASARGSGGNTIY
- TRBJ1-5 TRBV2 ASSDSNQPQH
- TRBJ2-5 TRBV7-2 ASSLASGGAIQETQY
- TRBJ2-3 TRBV18 ASSRNPPGSGTDTQY
- TRBJ2-7 TRBV5-4 ASSEYRSEQY
- TRBJ1-6 TRBV11-2 ASSADSSYNSPLH
TRBD2 TRBJ2-5 TRBV4-3 ASSQDRRGDLETQY
TRBD2 TRBJ2-3 TRBV5-1 ASSTTSGGDTQY
- TRBJ2-7 TRBV28 ASSAQDGNYEQY
- TRBJ2-6 TRBV11-1 ASSSYRSGANVLT
TRBD1 TRBJ1-2 TRBV27 ASSPTGGSYGYT
- TRBJ1-4 TRBV5-1 ASSLVATNEKLF
- TRBJ1-4 TRBV5-5 ASSSGYGNEKLF
TRBD2 TRBJ2-6 TRBV28 ASSSPWGSGGEFNVLT
TRBD1 TRBJ2-2 TRBV19 ASRQQGDTGELF
- TRBJ1-1 TRBV7-2 ASSLEANTEAF
TRBD1 TRBJ1-5 TRBV28 ATARESTGLTQPQH
TRBD1 TRBJ2-3 TRBV10-1 ASSETGTGSSDTQY
- TRBJ2-1 TRBV5-1 ASSLALANGYNEQF
TRBD1 TRBJ1-5 TRBV4-2 ASSQGSRTGGRSNQPQH
TRBD2 TRBJ2-1 TRBV9 ASSGGGLAANEQF
- TRBJ2-3 TRBV29-1 SVLTDTQY
- TRBJ2-5 TRBV7-3 ASSPFGRETQY
TRBD1 TRBJ1-1 TRBV7-2 ASSLVWDRQNTEAF
- TRBJ2-5 TRBV27 ATRDRNQETQY
TRBD2 - TRBV6-5 ASSYASSGYYEQY
TRBD1 TRBJ1-1 TRBV2 ASDQHPGQLNTEAF
- TRBJ2-1 TRBV2 ASSVGYEQF
- TRBJ2-7 TRBV7-9 ASSTGYYEQY
- TRBJ2-7 TRBV7-9 ASSSQGYEQY
- TRBJ1-6 TRBV2 ASSEGRGHNSPLH
- TRBJ1-5 TRBV6-6 ASSTPDSNQPQH
- TRBJ2-3 TRBV7-9 ASSSLTSWTQY
- TRBJ2-3 TRBV4-2 ASSPGRVFTDTQY
TRBD1 TRBJ2-3 TRBV12-5 ASGLGGTVTDTQY
- TRBJ1-1 TRBV4-2 ASSQASDRNTEAF
- TRBJ1-4 TRBV19 ASSTPGSNEKLF
- TRBJ2-2 TRBV7-2 ASSLDTRGKGELF
TRBD1 TRBJ2-5 TRBV7-9 ASSPVAGGAETQY
- TRBJ2-2 TRBV5-1 ASSLNGVNTGELF